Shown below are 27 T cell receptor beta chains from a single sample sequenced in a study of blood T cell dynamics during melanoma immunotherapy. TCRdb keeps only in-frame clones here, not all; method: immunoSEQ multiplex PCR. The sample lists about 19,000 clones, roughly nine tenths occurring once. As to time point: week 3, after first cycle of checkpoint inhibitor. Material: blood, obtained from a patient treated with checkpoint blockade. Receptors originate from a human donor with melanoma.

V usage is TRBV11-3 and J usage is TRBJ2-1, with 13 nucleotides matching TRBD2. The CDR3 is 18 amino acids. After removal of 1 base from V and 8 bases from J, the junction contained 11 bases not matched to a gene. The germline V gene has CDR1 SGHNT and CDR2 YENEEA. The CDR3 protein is CASSLGPTGLAGLDEQFF. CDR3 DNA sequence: TGTGCCAGCAGCTTAGGGCCCACGGGACTAGCGGGACTCGATGAGCAGTTCTTC.

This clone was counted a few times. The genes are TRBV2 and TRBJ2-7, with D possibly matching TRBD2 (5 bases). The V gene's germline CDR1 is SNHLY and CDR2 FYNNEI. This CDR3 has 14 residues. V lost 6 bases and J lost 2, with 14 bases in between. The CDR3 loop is CASSWTSITYEQYF. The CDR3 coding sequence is TGTGCCAGCAGCTGGACTTCAATTACCTACGAGCAGTACTTC.

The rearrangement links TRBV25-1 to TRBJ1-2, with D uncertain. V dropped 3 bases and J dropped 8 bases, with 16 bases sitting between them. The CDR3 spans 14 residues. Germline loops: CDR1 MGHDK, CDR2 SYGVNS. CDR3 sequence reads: CASSEPGVRGGYTF. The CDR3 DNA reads TGTGCCAGCAGTGAGCCCGGGGTTCGAGGGGGCTACACCTTC.

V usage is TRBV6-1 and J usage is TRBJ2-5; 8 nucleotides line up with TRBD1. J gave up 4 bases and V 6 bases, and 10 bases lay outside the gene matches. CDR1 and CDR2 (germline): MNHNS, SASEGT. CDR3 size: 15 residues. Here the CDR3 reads CASSFIGRGRETQYF. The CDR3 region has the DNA TGTGCCAGCAGCTTCATCGGCAGGGGGCGAGAGACCCAGTACTTC.

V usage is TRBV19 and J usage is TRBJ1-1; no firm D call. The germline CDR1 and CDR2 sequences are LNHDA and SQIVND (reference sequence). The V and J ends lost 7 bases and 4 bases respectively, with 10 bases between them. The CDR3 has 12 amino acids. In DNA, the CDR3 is TGTGCCAGTACATCGGGGTTCACTGAAGCTTTCTTT. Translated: CASTSGFTEAFF.

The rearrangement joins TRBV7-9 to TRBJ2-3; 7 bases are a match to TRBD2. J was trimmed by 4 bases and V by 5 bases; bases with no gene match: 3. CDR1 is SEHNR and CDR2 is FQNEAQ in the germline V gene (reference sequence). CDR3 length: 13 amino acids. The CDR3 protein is CASSVGGADTQYF. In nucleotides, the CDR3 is TGTGCCAGCAGCGTGGGAGGGGCAGATACGCAGTATTTT. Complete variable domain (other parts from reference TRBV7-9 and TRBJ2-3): DTGVSQNPRHKITKRGQNVTFRCDPISEHNRLYWYRQTLGQGPEFLTYFQNEAQLEKSRLLSDRFSAERPKGSFSTLEIQRTEQGDSAMYLCASSVGGADTQYFGPGTRLTVL.

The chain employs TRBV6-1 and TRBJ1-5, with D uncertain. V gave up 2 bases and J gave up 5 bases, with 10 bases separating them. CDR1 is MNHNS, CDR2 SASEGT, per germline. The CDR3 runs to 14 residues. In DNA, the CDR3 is TGTGCCAGCAGTGAACAGCCTGCCGATCAGCCCCAGCATTTT. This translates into CASSEQPADQPQHF.

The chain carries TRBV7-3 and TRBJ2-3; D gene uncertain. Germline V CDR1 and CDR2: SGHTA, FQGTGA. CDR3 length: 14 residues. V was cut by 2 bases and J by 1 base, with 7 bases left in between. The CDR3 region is CASSLWVGTDTQYF. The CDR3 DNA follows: TGTGCCAGCAGCTTATGGGTTGGCACAGATACGCAGTATTTT. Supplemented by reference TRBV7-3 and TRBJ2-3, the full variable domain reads GAGVSQTPSNKVTEKGKYVELRCDPISGHTALYWYRQSLGQGPEFLIYFQGTGAADDSGLPNDRFFAVRPEGSVSTLKIQRTERGDSAVYLCASSLWVGTDTQYFGPGTRLTVL.

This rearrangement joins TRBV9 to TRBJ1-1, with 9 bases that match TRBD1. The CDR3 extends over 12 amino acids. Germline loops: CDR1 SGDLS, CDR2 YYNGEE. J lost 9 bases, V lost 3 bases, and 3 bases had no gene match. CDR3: CASSETGGKAFF. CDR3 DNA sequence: TGTGCCAGCAGCGAGACAGGGGGGAAAGCTTTCTTT.

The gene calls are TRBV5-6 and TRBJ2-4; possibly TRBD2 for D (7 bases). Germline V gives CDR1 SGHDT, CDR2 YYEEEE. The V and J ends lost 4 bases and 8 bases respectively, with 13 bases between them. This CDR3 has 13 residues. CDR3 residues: CASSPLGGDIQYF. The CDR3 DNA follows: TGTGCCAGCAGCCCGCTAGGGGGGGACATTCAGTACTTC. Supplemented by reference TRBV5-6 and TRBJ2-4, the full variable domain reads DAGVTQSPTHLIKTRGQQVTLRCSPKSGHDTVSWYQQALGQGPQFIFQYYEEEERQRGNFPDRFSGHQFPNYSSELNVNALLLGDSALYLCASSPLGGDIQYFGAGTRLSVL.

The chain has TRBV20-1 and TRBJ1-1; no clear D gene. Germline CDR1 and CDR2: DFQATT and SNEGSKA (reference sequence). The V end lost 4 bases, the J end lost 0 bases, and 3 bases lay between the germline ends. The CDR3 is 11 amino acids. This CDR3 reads CSATVNTEAFF. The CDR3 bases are TGCAGTGCTACAGTGAACACTGAAGCTTTCTTT.

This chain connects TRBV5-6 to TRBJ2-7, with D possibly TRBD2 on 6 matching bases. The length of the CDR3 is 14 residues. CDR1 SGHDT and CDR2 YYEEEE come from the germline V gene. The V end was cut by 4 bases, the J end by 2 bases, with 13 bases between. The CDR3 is CASSPGDGTYEQYF. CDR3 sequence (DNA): TGTGCCAGCAGCCCGGGGGACGGGACCTACGAGCAGTACTTC. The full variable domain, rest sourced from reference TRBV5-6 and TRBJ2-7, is DAGVTQSPTHLIKTRGQQVTLRCSPKSGHDTVSWYQQALGQGPQFIFQYYEEEERQRGNFPDRFSGHQFPNYSSELNVNALLLGDSALYLCASSPGDGTYEQYFGPGTRLTVT.

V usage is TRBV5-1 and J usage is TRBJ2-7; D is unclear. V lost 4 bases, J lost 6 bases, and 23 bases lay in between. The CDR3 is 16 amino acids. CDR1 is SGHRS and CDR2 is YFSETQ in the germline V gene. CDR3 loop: CASSPGPSRAHGEQYF. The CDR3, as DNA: TGCGCCAGCAGCCCTGGACCTTCAAGGGCGCATGGCGAGCAGTACTTC.

The CDR3 region is CASRIDRAKEQYF. In nucleotides, the CDR3 is TGTGCCAGCAGGATCGACAGGGCGAAAGAGCAGTACTTC. The chain links TRBV6-5 to TRBJ2-7, with 7 bases matching TRBD1. CDR3 length equals 13 residues. Per germline, CDR1 MNHEY and CDR2 SVGAGI. With V trimmed by 6 bases and J by 7 bases, 9 bases remained unmatched.

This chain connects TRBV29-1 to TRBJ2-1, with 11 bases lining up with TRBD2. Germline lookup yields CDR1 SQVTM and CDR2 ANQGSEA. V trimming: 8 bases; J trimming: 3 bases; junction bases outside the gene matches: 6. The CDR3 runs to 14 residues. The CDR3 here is CSSSTSGDYNEQFF. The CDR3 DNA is TGCAGCTCCTCGACTAGCGGGGACTACAATGAGCAGTTCTTC.

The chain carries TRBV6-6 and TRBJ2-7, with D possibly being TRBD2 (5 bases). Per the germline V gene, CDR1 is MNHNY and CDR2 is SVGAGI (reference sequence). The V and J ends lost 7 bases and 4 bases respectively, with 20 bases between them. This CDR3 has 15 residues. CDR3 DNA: TGTGCCAGCACCCCTTTTGAGGGAGATATGTACGAGCAGTACTTC. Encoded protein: CASTPFEGDMYEQYF.

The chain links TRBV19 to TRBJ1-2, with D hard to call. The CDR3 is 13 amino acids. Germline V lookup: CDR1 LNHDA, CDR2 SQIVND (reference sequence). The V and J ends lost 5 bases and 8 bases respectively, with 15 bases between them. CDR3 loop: CASSVPGQRGYTF. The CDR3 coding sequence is TGTGCCAGTAGTGTCCCTGGTCAGAGAGGCTACACCTTC.

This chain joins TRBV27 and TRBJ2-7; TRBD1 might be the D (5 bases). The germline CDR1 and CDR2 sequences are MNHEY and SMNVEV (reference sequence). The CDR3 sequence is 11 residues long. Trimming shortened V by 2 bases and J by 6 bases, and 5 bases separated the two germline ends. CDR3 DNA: TGTGCCAGCAGTTTAGGGGCCGAGCAGTACTTC. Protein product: CASSLGAEQYF.

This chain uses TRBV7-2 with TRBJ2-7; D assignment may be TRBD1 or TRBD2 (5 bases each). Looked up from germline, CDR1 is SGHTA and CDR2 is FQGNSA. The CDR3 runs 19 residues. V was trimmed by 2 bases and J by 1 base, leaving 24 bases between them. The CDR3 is CASSLNRRDLTRNSYEQYF. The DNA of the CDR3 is TGTGCCAGCAGCTTAAATCGACGGGACCTTACCCGAAATTCCTACGAGCAGTACTTC.

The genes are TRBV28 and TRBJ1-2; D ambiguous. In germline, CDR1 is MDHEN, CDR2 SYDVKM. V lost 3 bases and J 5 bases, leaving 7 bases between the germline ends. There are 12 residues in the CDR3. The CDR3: CASSFTVYGYTF. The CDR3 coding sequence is TGTGCCAGCAGTTTTACAGTTTATGGCTACACCTTC.

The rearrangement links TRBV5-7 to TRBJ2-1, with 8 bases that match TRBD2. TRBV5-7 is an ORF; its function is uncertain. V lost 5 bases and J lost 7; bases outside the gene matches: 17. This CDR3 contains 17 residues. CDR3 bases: TGTGCCAGCAGATTAGCGGGAAGAGGGCCTAGATATAATGAGCAGTTCTTC. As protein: CASRLAGRGPRYNEQFF.

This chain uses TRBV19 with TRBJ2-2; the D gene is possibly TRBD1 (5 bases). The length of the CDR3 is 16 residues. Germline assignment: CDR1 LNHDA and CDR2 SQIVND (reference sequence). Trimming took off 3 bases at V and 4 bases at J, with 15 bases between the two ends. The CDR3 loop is CASSIRGASLTGELFF. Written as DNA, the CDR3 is TGTGCCAGTAGTATTCGTGGGGCAAGCCTCACCGGGGAGCTGTTTTTT.

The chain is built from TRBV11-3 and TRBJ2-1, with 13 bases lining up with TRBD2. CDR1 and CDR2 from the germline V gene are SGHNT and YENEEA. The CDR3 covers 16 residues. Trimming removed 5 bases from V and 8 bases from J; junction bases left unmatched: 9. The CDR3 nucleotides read TGTGCCAGCAGCCCCCGGACTAGCGGGAGAGGCGATGAGCAGTTCTTC. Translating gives CASSPRTSGRGDEQFF. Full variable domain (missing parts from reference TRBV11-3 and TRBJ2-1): EAGVVQSPRYKIIEKKQPVAFWCNPISGHNTLYWYLQNLGQGPELLIRYENEEAVDDSQLPKDRFSAERLKGVDSTLKIQPAELGDSAVYLCASSPRTSGRGDEQFFGPGTRLTVL.

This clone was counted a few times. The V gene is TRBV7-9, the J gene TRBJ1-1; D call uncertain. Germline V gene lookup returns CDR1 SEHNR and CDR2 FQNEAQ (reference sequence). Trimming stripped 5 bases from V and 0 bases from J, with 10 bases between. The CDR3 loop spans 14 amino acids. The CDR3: CASSAGAMNTEAFF. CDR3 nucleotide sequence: TGTGCCAGCAGCGCGGGCGCCATGAACACTGAAGCTTTCTTT.

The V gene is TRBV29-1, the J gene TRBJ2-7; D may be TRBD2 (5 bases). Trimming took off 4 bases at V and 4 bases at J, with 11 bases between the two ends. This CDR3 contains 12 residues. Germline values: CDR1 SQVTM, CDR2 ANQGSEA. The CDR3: CSVGESRYEQYF. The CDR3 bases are TGCAGCGTTGGGGAGTCAAGGTACGAGCAGTACTTC.

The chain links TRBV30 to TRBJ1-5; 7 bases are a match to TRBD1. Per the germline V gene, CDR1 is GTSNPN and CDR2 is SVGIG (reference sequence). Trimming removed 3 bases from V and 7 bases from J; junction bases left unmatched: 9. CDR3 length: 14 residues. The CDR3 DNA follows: TGTGCCTGGAGCGCTGACAGGGTCAGCCAGCCCCAGCATTTT. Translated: CAWSADRVSQPQHF.

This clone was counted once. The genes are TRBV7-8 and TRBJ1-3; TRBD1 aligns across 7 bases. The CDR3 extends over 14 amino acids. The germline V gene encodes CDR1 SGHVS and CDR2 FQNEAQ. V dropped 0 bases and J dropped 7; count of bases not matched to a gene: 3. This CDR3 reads CASSLAVRGNTIYF. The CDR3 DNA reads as TGTGCCAGCAGCTTAGCTGTCAGGGGGAACACCATATATTTT.